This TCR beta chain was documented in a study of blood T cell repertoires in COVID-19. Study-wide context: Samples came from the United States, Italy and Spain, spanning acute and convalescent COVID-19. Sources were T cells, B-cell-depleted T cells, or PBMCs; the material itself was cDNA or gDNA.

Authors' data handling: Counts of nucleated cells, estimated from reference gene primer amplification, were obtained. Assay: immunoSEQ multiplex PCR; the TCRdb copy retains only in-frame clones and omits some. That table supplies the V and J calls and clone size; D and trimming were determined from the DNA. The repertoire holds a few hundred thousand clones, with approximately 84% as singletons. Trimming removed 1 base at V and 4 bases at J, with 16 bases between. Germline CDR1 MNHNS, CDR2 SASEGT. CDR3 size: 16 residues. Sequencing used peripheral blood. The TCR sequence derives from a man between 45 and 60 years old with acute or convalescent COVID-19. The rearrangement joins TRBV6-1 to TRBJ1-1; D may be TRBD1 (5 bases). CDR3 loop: CASSEEGRVRVTEAFF. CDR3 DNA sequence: TGTGCCAGCAGTGAAGAGGGCAGGGTAAGAGTCACTGAAGCTTTCTTT.